Included here is one T cell receptor beta chain sequence, with context. V shed 5 bases and J shed 12 bases, with 25 bases lying between them. Looked up from germline, CDR1 is SGHAT and CDR2 is FQNNGV. This CDR3 is 16 amino acids long. Authors' processing steps: It was from reference gene primer amplification that nucleated cell counts were estimated. Clones were read by immunoSEQ multiplex PCR, and TCRdb kept only the in-frame ones, dropping some. The V and J calls and the clone size are those of that table, but D and trimming were determined from the DNA. The sample lists approximately 75,000 clones; 90% were seen once. The data belong to a study of blood T cell repertoires in COVID-19. About the research overall: COVID-19 samples collected from the United States, Italy and Spain covered acute and convalescent phases. Sample material is recorded as cDNA or gDNA derived from T cells, B-cell-depleted T cells, or PBMCs.

This receptor was taken from a human donor in a cohort sampled during active COVID-19. The chain joins TRBV11-2 to TRBJ1-4; a possible D gene is TRBD1 (6 bases). The sequenced material came from peripheral blood. The CDR3 here is CASSPRGGRAHEQLFF. The CDR3 DNA reads TGTGCCAGCAGCCCCAGGGGTGGGAGGGCCCATGAGCAACTGTTTTTT.